A single TCR beta chain is shown here with its context. Its antigen is not known. The sample comes from a study of CD8+ T cells in alopecia areata. Overall study results and limits: Patients shared TCRs less clearly than mice did, possibly owing to HLA. Among the cells sequenced in scalp samples are also the resident alphabeta T cells of normal skin.

The germline V gene encodes CDR1 PRHDT and CDR2 FYEKMQ (reference sequence). After removal of 6 bases from V and 4 bases from J, the junction contained 7 bases not matched to a gene. The CDR3 has 14 residues. Noted treatment: oral pan-JAK inhibitor, 5-10 mg twice daily. Isolated RNA was reverse transcribed into cDNA used as the sequencing template. TCRdb keeps only in-frame clones here, not all; method: immunoSEQ multiplex PCR. The sample has under 350,000 clones, roughly 60% seen once. The specimen comprised CD4+ T cells sorted from blood, sampled at week 24, from a patient treated with tofacitinib. The TCR comes from a human donor with alopecia areata. The chain uses TRBV13 and TRBJ1-2; 8 nucleotides align to TRBD1. CDR3 DNA sequence: TGTGCCAGCAGTTTACGGACAGGGTCCTATGGCTACACCTTC. Protein product: CASSLRTGSYGYTF.